The clone carrying this T cell receptor beta chain was detected only a few times. Its antigen is unidentified. Only in-frame clones appear in the TCRdb table, and some are missing; sequencing was by immunoSEQ multiplex PCR. This sample carries 75,000 to 80,000 clones, roughly 84% of them seen once, and the ten largest clones take 6.9%. This sample stems from a study of OX40 agonist ivuxolimab in advanced cancers. In the study overall: Every 2 weeks, patients got intravenous ivuxolimab at one of six dose levels (0.01-10 mg/kg). Eligibility admitted prior anti-PD-1, anti-PD-L1 or anti-CTLA-4 therapy; roughly 37% had some.

The V segment lost 0 bases and the J segment 4 bases; nucleotides outside the gene matches: 0. CDR3 size: 14 residues. Germline assignment: CDR1 MGHRA and CDR2 YSYEKL. Study-level points and caveats: CD8+ T cells showed, on average, more clonal expansion than CD4+ cells.

Patients with autoimmune history or systemic immunosuppression were excluded. The chain combines TRBV4-1 with TRBJ1-2; 9 nucleotides align to TRBD1. This clonotype originated in an adult with an advanced solid tumor such as melanoma, head and neck, liver or kidney cancer. The source material was CD4+ or CD8+ T cells sorted from blood, sampled in a trial of the OX40 agonist ivuxolimab. CDR3 protein: CASSQEQGAYGYTF. In DNA form, the CDR3 reads TGCGCCAGCAGCCAAGAACAGGGGGCCTATGGCTACACCTTC.